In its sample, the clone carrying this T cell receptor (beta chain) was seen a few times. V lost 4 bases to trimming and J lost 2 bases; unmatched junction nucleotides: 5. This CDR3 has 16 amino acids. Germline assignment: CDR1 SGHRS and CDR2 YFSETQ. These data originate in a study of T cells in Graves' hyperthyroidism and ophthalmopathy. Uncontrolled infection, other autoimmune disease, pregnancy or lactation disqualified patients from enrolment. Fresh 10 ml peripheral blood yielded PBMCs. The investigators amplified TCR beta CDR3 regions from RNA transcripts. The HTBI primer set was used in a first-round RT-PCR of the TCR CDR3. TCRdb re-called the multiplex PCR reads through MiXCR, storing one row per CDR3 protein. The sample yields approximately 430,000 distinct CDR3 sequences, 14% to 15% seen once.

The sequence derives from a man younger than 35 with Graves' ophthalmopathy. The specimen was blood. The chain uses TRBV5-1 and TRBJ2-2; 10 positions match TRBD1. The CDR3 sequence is CASSGDRGINTGELFF. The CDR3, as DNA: TGCGCCAGCAGCGGGGACAGGGGTATCAACACCGGGGAGCTGTTTTTT. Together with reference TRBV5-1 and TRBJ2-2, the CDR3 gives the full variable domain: KAGVTQTPRYLIKTRGQQVTLSCSPISGHRSVSWYQQTPGQGLQFLFEYFSETQRNKGNFPGRFSGRQFSNSRSEMNVSTLELGDSALYLCASSGDRGINTGELFFGEGSRLTVL.